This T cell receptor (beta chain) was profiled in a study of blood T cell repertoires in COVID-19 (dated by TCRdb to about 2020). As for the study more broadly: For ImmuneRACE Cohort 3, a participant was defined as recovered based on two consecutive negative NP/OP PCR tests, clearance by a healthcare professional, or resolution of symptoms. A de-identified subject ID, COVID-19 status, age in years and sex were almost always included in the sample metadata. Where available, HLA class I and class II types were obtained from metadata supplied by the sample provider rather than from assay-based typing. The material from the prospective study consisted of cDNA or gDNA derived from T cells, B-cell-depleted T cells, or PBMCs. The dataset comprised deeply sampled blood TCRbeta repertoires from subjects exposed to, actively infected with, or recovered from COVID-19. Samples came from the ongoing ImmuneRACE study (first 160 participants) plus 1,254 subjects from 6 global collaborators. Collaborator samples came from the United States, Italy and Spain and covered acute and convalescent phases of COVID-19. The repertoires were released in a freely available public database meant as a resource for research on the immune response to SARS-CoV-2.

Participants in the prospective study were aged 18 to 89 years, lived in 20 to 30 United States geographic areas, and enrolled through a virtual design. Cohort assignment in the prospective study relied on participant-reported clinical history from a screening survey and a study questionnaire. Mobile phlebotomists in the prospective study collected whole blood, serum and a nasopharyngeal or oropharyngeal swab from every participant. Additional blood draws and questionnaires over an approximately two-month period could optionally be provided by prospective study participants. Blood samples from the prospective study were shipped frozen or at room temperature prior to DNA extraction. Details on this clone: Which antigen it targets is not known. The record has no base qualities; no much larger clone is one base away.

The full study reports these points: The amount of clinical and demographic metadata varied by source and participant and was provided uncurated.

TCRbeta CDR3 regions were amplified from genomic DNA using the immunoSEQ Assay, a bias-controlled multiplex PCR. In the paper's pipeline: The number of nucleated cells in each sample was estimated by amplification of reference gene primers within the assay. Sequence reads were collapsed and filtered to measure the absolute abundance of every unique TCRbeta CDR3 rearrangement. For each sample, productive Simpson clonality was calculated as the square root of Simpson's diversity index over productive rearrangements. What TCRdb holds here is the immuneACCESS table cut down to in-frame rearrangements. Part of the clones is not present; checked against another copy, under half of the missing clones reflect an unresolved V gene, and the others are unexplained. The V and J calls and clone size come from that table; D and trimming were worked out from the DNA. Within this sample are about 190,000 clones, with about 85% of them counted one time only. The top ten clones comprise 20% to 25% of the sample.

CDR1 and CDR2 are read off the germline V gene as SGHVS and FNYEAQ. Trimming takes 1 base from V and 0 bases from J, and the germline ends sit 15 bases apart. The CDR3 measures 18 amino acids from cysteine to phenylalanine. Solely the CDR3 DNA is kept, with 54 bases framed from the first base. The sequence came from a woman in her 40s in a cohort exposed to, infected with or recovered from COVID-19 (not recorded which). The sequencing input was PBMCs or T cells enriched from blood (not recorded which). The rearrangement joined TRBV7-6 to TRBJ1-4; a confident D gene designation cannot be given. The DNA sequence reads TGTGCCAGCAGCTTAGGCCGGGGAAAGGGAGCAACTAATGAAAAACTGTTTTTT. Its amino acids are CASSLGRGKGATNEKLFF. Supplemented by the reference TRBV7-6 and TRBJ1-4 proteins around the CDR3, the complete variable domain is GAGVSQSPRYKVTKRGQDVALRCDPISGHVSLYWYRQALGQGPEFLTYFNYEAQQDKSGLPNDRFSAERPEGSISTLTIQRTEQRDSAMYRCASSLGRGKGATNEKLFFGSGTQLSVL.